The rows below give T cell receptor beta chains drawn from one sample of a study of T cells in localized non-small cell lung cancer. Libraries were prepared by immunoSEQ multiplex PCR; TCRdb keeps only in-frame clonotypes and omits some of them. Of 45,000 or so clones listed, 81% were seen once; the top ten hold under 20%. The sample consisted of peripheral blood mononuclear cells, taken before any cancer treatment. These receptors came from a man between 40 and 70 years old with stage III lung adenocarcinoma. Each CDR3 is given without its conserved first and last residue. The D gene is left open where the match is weak.

j_gene | d_gene | v_gene | CDR3aa
TRBJ2-2 | - | TRBV29-1 | SVDDRSTGELF
TRBJ2-4 | TRBD1 | TRBV10-3 | AISDSRGRAAAKNIQY
TRBJ1-3 | - | TRBV9 | ASGLGSPGASGNTIY
TRBJ2-7 | TRBD2 | TRBV5-8 | ASSGGGPSYEQY
TRBJ1-2 | TRBD1 | TRBV4-2 | ASSLGGTGNYGYT
TRBJ2-1 | TRBD2 | TRBV11-2 | ASSLAWTSADEQF
TRBJ2-1 | TRBD1 | TRBV29-1 | SVDTGTGNGEEF
TRBJ1-6 | - | TRBV4-2 | ASSQERQPNNSPLH
TRBJ2-1 | TRBD1 | TRBV7-9 | ASSRRQGGNEQF
TRBJ2-7 | - | TRBV9 | ASSVGDTNLEQY
TRBJ2-7 | - | TRBV30 | AWSVNEEGEQY
TRBJ2-5 | - | TRBV18 | ASSPGHQETQY
TRBJ2-1 | TRBD1 | TRBV7-6 | ASSPGGSVVSNEQF
TRBJ2-7 | TRBD1 | TRBV10-3 | AIRDPGQGPY
TRBJ1-1 | TRBD1 | TRBV7-8 | ASSLVSGTDMNTEAF
TRBJ2-5 | - | TRBV6-5 | ASTPAYPGETQY
TRBJ1-5 | - | TRBV5-1 | ASSLDGNQPQH
TRBJ2-3 | - | TRBV5-4 | ASSLDSPSTDTQY
TRBJ2-6 | - | TRBV2 | ASRTSGANVLT
TRBJ2-3 | TRBD1 | TRBV18 | ASSPPGQASTDTQY
TRBJ2-2 | - | TRBV27 | ASSPPWNTGELF
TRBJ2-3 | - | TRBV5-1 | ASSSLRADTQY
TRBJ2-1 | - | TRBV7-2 | ASSQWGGPEQF
TRBJ2-7 | TRBD1 | TRBV5-1 | ASSPDRELIRQY
TRBJ2-7 | TRBD1 | TRBV5-1 | ASSLDPVGQGSYEQY
TRBJ2-2 | - | TRBV19 | ASSSYTGELF
TRBJ2-3 | - | TRBV19 | ASSIRDKDTDTQY
TRBJ2-3 | - | TRBV11-2 | ASSVDTQY